What follows are 3 T cell receptor beta chains derived from one specimen sequenced in a study of preoperative IRX-2 immunotherapy in early breast cancer. Treatment described: preoperative locoregional IRX-2 cytokine immunotherapy. TCRdb keeps only in-frame clones here, not all; method: immunoSEQ multiplex PCR. The table has around 13,000 clones, roughly 91% seen once. Sampling was done from a patient treated with IRX-2 immunotherapy. The receptors were gathered from a human donor with breast cancer.

This sequence joins TRBV6-6 and TRBJ2-3; tentatively, D is TRBD2 (6 bases). Deletions cut 3 bases from V and 14 bases from J, with 24 bases between. This CDR3 has 15 amino acids. Germline V gene data show CDR1 as MNHNY and CDR2 as SVGAGI (reference sequence). CDR3 amino acids: CASSYLELQQPGGYF. DNA for the CDR3: TGTGCCAGCAGTTATTTAGAACTGCAGCAACCCGGGGGGTATTTT.

This chain links TRBV7-9 with TRBJ1-2, with 9 nucleotides matching TRBD1. V lost 5 bases to trimming and J lost 7 bases; unmatched junction nucleotides: 8. CDR3 length equals 14 residues. Germline V gene lookup returns CDR1 SEHNR and CDR2 FQNEAQ (reference sequence). The CDR3 spells CASSPMDRGLGYTF. The CDR3 DNA reads TGTGCCAGCAGCCCCATGGACAGGGGACTTGGCTACACCTTC.

This chain joins TRBV5-5 and TRBJ1-3; D unresolved. V lost 4 bases to trimming and J lost 0 bases, with 11 bases between them. CDR1 SGHKS and CDR2 YYEKEE come from the germline V gene (reference sequence). The CDR3 is 15 residues long. This chain's CDR3 is CASSAWTASGNTIYF. In nucleotides, the CDR3 is TGTGCCAGCAGCGCCTGGACTGCCTCTGGAAACACCATATATTTT.